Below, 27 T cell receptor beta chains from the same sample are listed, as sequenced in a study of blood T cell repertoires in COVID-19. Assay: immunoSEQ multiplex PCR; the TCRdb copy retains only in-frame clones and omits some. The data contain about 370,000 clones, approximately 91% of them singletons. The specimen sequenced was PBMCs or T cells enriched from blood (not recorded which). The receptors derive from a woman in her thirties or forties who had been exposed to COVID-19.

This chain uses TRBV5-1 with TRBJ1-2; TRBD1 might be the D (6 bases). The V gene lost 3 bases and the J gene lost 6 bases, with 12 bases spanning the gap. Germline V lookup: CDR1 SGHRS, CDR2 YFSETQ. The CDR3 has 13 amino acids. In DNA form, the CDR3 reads TGCGCCAGCAGCTCCACGGGGGGCGATGGCTACACCTTC. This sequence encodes CASSSTGGDGYTF. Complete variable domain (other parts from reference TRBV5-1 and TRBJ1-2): KAGVTQTPRYLIKTRGQQVTLSCSPISGHRSVSWYQQTPGQGLQFLFEYFSETQRNKGNFPGRFSGRQFSNSRSEMNVSTLELGDSALYLCASSSTGGDGYTFGSGTRLTVV.

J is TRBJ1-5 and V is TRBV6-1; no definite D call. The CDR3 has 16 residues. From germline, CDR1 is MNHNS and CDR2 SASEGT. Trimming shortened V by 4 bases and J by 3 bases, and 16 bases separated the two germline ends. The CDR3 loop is CASSGVFRGINQPQHF. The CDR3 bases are TGTGCCAGCAGTGGCGTCTTCCGGGGAATCAATCAGCCCCAGCATTTT.

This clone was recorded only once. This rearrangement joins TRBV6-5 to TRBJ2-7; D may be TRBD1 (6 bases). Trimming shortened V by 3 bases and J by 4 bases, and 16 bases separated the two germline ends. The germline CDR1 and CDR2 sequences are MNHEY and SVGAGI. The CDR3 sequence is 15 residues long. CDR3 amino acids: CASSYNRVLIYEQYF. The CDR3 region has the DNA TGTGCCAGCAGTTATAACAGGGTCCTAATATACGAGCAGTACTTC.

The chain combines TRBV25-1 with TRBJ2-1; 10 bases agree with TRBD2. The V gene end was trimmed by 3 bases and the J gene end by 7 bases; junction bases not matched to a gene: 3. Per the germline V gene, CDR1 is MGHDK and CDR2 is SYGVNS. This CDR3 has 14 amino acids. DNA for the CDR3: TGTGCCAGCAGTGATAGCGGGAGGCGAAATGAGCAGTTCTTC. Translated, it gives CASSDSGRRNEQFF.

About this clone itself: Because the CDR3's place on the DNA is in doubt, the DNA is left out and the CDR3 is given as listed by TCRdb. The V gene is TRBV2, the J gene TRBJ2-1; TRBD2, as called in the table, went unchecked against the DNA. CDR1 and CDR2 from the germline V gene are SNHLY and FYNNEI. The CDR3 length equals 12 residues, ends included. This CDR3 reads CASSTSGSEQFF.

The CDR3 coding sequence is TGTGCCTGGATGGGACAGCTTCGGGAGACCCAGTACTTC. As protein: CAWMGQLRETQYF. The rearrangement links TRBV30 to TRBJ2-5; TRBD1 aligns across 7 bases. The V and J ends lost 4 bases and 5 bases, in that order; junction bases with no gene match: 7. The CDR3 length is 13 residues. The germline CDR1 and CDR2 sequences are GTSNPN and SVGIG (reference sequence).

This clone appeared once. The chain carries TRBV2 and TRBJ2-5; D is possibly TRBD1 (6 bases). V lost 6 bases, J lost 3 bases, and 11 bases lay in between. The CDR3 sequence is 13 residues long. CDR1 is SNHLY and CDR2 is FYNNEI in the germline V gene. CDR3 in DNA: TGTGCCAGCAGCGGGAACAGGGAAGAGACCCAGTACTTC. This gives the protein CASSGNREETQYF.

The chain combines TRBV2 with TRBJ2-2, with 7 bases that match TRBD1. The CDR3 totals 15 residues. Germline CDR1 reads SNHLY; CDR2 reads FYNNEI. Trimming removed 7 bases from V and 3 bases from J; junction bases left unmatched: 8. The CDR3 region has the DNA TGTGCCAGCAAAGGGACAGATAAGTACACCGGGGAGCTGTTTTTT. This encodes CASKGTDKYTGELFF.

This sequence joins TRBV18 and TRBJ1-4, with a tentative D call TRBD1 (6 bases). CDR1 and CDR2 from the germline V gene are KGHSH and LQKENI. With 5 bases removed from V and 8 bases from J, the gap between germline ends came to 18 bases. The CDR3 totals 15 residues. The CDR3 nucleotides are TGTGCCAGCTCAACTCCCACAGGGAAACGCGAAAAACTGTTTTTT. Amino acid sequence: CASSTPTGKREKLFF.

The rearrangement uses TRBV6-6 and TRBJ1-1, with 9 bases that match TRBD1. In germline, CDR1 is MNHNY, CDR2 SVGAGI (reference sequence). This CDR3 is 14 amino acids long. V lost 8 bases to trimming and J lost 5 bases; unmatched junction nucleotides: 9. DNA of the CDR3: TGTGCCAGCCGGACGGGACAGGGTGTTACTGAAGCTTTCTTT. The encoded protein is CASRTGQGVTEAFF.

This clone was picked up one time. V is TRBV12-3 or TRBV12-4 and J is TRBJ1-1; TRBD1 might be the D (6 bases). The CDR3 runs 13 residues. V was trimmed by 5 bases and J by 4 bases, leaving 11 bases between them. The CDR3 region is CASSGQFRTEAFF. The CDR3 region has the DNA TGTGCCAGCAGTGGACAGTTTCGCACTGAAGCTTTCTTT.

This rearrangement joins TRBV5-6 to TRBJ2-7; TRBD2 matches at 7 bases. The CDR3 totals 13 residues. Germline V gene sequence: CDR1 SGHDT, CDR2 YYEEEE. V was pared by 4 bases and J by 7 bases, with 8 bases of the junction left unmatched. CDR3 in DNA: TGTGCCAGCAGCACCGGGACTATGGGAGAGCAGTACTTC. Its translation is CASSTGTMGEQYF. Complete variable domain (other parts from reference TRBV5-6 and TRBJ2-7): DAGVTQSPTHLIKTRGQQVTLRCSPKSGHDTVSWYQQALGQGPQFIFQYYEEEERQRGNFPDRFSGHQFPNYSSELNVNALLLGDSALYLCASSTGTMGEQYFGPGTRLTVT.

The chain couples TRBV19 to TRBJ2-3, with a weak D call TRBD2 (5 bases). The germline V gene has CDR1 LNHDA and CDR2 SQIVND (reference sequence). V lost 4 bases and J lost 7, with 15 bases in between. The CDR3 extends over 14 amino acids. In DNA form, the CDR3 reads TGTGCCAGTAGTACAACACGAGGGCGTAATACGCAGTATTTT. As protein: CASSTTRGRNTQYF. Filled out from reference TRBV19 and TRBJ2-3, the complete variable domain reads DGGITQSPKYLFRKEGQNVTLSCEQNLNHDAMYWYRQDPGQGLRLIYYSQIVNDFQKGDIAEGYSVSREKKESFPLTVTSAQKNPTAFYLCASSTTRGRNTQYFGPGTRLTVL.

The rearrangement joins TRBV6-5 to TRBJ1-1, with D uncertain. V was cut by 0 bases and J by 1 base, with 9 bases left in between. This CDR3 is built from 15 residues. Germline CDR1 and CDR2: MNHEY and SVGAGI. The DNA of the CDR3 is TGTGCCAGCAGTTACTCGAACAGACAGAACACTGAAGCTTTCTTT. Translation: CASSYSNRQNTEAFF.

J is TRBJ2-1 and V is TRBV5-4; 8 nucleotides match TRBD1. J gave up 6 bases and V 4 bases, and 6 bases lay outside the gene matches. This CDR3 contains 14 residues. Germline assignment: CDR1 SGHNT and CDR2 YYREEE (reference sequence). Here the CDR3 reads CASSTRTGGNEQFF. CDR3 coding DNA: TGTGCCAGCAGCACCAGAACAGGGGGCAATGAGCAGTTCTTC.

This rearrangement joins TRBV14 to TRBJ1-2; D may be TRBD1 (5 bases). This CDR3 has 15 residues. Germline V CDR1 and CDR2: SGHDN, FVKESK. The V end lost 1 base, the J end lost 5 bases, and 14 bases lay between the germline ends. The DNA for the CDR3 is TGTGCCAGCAGCCAAGGGACCCTTAGGGGATATGGCTACACCTTC. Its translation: CASSQGTLRGYGYTF.

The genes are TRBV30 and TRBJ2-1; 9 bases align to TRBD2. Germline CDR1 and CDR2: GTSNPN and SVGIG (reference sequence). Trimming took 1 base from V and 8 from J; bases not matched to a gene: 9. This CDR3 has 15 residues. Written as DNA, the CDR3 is TGTGCCTGGAGTGGGTCGAGCGGGAGGAGGTATGAGCAGTTCTTC. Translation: CAWSGSSGRRYEQFF.

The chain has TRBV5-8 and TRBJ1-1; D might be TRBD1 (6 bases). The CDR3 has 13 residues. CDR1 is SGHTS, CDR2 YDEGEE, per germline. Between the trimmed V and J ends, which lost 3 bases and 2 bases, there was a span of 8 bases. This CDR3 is CASSWGRNTEAFF. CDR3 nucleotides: TGTGCCAGCAGCTGGGGGCGAAACACTGAAGCTTTCTTT.

In DNA, the CDR3 is TGCGCCAGCAGTTTACAGGGGGGGAAACTGTTTTTT. Translating gives CASSLQGGKLFF. The chain couples TRBV5-1 to TRBJ1-4; TRBD1 matches at 8 bases. Trimming removed 5 bases from V and 11 bases from J; junction bases left unmatched: 5. Germline V CDR1 and CDR2: SGHRS, YFSETQ. The CDR3 totals 12 residues.

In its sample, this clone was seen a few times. In DNA form, the CDR3 reads TGCGCCAGCAGCCAAGATCAGGTGAGCTCCTACGAGCAGTACTTC. Amino acid sequence: CASSQDQVSSYEQYF. The chain recombines TRBV4-3 with TRBJ2-7; D remains unclear. Germline lookup yields CDR1 LGHNA and CDR2 YSLEER. CDR3 length: 15 amino acids. The V gene lost 0 bases and the J gene lost 0 bases, with 9 bases spanning the gap.

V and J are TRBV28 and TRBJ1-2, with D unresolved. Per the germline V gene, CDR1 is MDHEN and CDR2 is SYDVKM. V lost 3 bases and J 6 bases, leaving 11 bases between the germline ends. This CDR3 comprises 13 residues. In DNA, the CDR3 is TGTGCCAGCAGTTTGGCAGGAGGGAATGGCTACACCTTC. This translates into CASSLAGGNGYTF.

The CDR3 coding sequence is TGTGCCTGGACCAAACAATCAAACAGGGGCGGCTACACCTTC. It codes for CAWTKQSNRGGYTF. The V call is TRBV30, the J call TRBJ1-2, with 7 bases lining up with TRBD1. Germline V lookup: CDR1 GTSNPN, CDR2 SVGIG (reference sequence). With V trimmed by 4 bases and J by 8 bases, 13 bases remained unmatched. The CDR3 runs to 14 residues.

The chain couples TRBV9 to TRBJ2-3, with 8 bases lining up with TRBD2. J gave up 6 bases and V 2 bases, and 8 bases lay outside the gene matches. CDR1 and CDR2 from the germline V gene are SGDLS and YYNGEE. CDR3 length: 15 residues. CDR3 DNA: TGTGCCAGCAGCGTTGCAGCGGGAGTTTTGGATACGCAGTATTTT. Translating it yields CASSVAAGVLDTQYF. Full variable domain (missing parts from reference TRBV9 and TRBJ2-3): DSGVTQTPKHLITATGQRVTLRCSPRSGDLSVYWYQQSLDQGLQFLIQYYNGEERAKGNILERFSAQQFPDLHSELNLSSLELGDSALYFCASSVAAGVLDTQYFGPGTRLTVL.

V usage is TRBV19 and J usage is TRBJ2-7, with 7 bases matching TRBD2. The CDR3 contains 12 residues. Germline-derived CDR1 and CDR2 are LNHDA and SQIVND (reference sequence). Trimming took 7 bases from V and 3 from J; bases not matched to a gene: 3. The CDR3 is CASKGGGYEQYF. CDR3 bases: TGTGCCAGTAAGGGCGGGGGCTACGAGCAGTACTTC.

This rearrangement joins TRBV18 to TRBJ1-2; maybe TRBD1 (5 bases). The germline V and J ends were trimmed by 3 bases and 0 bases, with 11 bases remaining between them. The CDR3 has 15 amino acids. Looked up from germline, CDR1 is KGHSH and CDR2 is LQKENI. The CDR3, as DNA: TGTGCCAGCTCACCGCGACAGAATTCTAACTATGGCTACACCTTC. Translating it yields CASSPRQNSNYGYTF. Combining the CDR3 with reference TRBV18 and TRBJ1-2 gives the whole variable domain NAGVMQNPRHLVRRRGQEARLRCSPMKGHSHVYWYRQLPEEGLKFMVYLQKENIIDESGMPKERFSAEFPKEGPSILRIQQVVRGDSAAYFCASSPRQNSNYGYTFGSGTRLTVV.

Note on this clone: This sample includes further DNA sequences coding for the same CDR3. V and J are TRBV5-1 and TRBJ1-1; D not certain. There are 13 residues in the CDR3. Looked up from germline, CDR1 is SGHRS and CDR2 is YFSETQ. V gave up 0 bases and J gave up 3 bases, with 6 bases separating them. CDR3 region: CASSLAADTEAFF. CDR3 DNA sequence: TGCGCCAGCAGCTTGGCCGCAGACACTGAAGCTTTCTTT.

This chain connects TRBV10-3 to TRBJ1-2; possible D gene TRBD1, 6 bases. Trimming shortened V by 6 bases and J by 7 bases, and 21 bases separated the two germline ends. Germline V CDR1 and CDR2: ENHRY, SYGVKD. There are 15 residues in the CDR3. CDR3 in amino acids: CAIRQRQDEIVGYTF. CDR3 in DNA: TGTGCCATCAGACAACGACAGGACGAGATAGTTGGCTACACCTTC.